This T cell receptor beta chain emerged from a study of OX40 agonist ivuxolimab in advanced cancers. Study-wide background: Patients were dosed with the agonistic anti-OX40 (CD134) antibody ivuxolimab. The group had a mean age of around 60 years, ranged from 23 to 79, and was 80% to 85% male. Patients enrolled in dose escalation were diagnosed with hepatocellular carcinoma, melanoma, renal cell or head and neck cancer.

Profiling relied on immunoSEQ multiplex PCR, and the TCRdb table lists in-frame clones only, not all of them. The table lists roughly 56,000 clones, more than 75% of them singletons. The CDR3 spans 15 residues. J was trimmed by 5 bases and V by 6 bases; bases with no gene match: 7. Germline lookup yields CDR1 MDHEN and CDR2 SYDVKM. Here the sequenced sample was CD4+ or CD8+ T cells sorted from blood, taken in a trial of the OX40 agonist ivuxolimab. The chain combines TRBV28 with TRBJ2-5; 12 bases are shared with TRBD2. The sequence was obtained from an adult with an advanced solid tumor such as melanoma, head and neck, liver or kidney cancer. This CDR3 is CASRPTSGREETQYF. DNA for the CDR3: TGTGCCAGCAGACCGACTAGCGGGAGAGAGGAGACCCAGTACTTC.